Following are 6 T cell receptor beta chains from one sample sequenced in a study of blood T cell repertoires in COVID-19. This table comes from immunoSEQ multiplex PCR, and its TCRdb copy is limited to in-frame clones, with some not included. In the table there are about 75,000 clones, 85% to 90% of which are singletons. Sequencing was performed on peripheral blood. All receptors come from a human donor in a cohort sampled during active COVID-19.

This chain connects TRBV7-8 to TRBJ2-1, with a tentative D call TRBD2 (6 bases). The CDR3 runs to 16 residues. Between the trimmed V and J ends, which lost 3 bases and 0 bases, there was a span of 12 bases. Germline CDR1 SGHVS, CDR2 FQNEAQ. The CDR3: CASSFLAGSSYNEQFF. The CDR3 region has the DNA TGTGCCAGCAGCTTTCTGGCCGGGAGCTCCTACAATGAGCAGTTCTTC.

This clone rates as medium-sized. This chain connects TRBV10-2 to TRBJ2-7; D is unresolved. The germline gives CDR1 WSHSY, CDR2 SAAADI. This CDR3 is 13 amino acids long. V was clipped by 4 bases and J by 3 bases, with 10 bases between them. CDR3 loop: CASSGFLSYEQYF. Written as DNA, the CDR3 is TGCGCCAGCAGTGGGTTCTTGAGCTACGAGCAGTACTTC.

The chain has TRBV11-2 and TRBJ2-1; 7 bases are a match to TRBD1. CDR3 size: 15 residues. V lost 1 base and J lost 2; bases outside the gene matches: 2. Germline CDR1 reads SGHAT; CDR2 reads FQNNGV. The CDR3 loop is CASSLGQGPYNEQFF. The CDR3 DNA is TGTGCCAGCAGCTTAGGACAGGGCCCCTACAATGAGCAGTTCTTC.

This chain joins TRBV6-5 and TRBJ1-5; 7 nucleotides align to TRBD1. V gave up 7 bases and J gave up 7 bases; unmatched junction bases: 13. Germline values: CDR1 MNHEY, CDR2 SVGAGI. The length of the CDR3 is 15 residues. This CDR3 is CASTQVGGAWQPQHF. The CDR3 DNA reads as TGTGCCAGCACCCAAGTAGGGGGCGCCTGGCAGCCCCAGCATTTT.

The chain employs TRBV7-2 and TRBJ1-3, with D maybe TRBD1 (5 bases). Germline V CDR1 and CDR2: SGHTA, FQGNSA. Trimming removed 5 bases at V and 4 bases at J, with 18 bases between. The CDR3 spans 16 residues. The CDR3 is CASSQGHPAMGNTIYF. CDR3 nucleotide sequence: TGTGCCAGCAGCCAGGGCCACCCGGCGATGGGAAACACCATATATTTT.

The gene calls are TRBV29-1 and TRBJ2-1, with TRBD2 matching over 11 bases. In germline, CDR1 is SQVTM, CDR2 ANQGSEA. Trimming cost V 5 bases and J 4 bases; bases outside gene matches: 7. The CDR3 loop spans 15 amino acids. Here the CDR3 DNA reads TGCAGCGTTTTGCCGGGACTAGCGGTTTACAATGAGCAGTTCTTC. Translated: CSVLPGLAVYNEQFF.